A selection of T cell receptor beta chains follows, all from one sample in a study of CD8+CD57+ T cells in acquired aplastic anemia. TCRdb reprocessed the reads with MiXCR, giving one entry per CDR3 protein. The table has roughly 250,000 distinct CDR3 sequences, about 80% seen once. Source material: sorted CD4+, CD8+, or CD8+CD57+ T cells (not recorded which) from PBMCs. The source is a human donor with aplastic anemia. Each CDR3 is given with its conserved first and last residue. D genes are given only for firm matches. Some rows have no size entry. The others give once, few or many, or a class for an expanded clone.

abundance	v_gene	d_gene	len	j_gene	CDR3aa	CDR3nt
-	TRBV6-4	-	17	TRBJ2-7	CASTTRDGVQGNYEQYF	TGTGCCAGCACTACCCGGGACGGGGTGCAGGGTAACTACGAGCAGTACTTC
-	TRBV24-1	-	13	TRBJ2-1	CATREGIVASMSF	TGTGCCACCAGAGAGGGAATAGTTGCAAGTATGTCCTTC
-	TRBV7-2	-	16	TRBJ2-6	CASSLTGGAGYNYLTF	TGTGCCAGCAGCTTGACAGGTGGCGCCGGGTATAACTACCTGACTTTC
-	TRBV7-9	-	13	TRBJ2-7	CAYEDGAVHEPYF	TGTGCCTACGAGGACGGGGCGGTGCACGAGCCCTACTTC
-	TRBV7-2	-	15	TRBJ2-1	CASSLAHRPYNEQFF	TGTGCCAGCAGCTTAGCGCACCGCCCCTACAATGAGCAGTTCTTC
-	TRBV7-2	-	15	TRBJ1-2	CASSLATQVYYGYTF	TGTGCCAGCAGCTTAGCCACACAGGTCTACTATGGCTACACCTTC
once	TRBV7-3	-	15	TRBJ1-1	CASSFDGTWNTEAFF	TGTGCCAGCAGCTTTGATGGGACTTGGAACACTGAAGCTTTCTTT
-	TRBV15	TRBD1	15	TRBJ2-6	CATGEGAGGANVLTF	TGTGCCACCGGAGAGGGGGCTGGCGGGGCCAACGTCCTGACTTTC
-	TRBV2	-	14	TRBJ1-5	CASSVADSHRPQHF	TGTGCCAGCAGTGTAGCGGATAGTCATCGGCCCCAGCATTTT
-	TRBV7-9	-	14	TRBJ2-3	CASSFAGGAGTEEF	-